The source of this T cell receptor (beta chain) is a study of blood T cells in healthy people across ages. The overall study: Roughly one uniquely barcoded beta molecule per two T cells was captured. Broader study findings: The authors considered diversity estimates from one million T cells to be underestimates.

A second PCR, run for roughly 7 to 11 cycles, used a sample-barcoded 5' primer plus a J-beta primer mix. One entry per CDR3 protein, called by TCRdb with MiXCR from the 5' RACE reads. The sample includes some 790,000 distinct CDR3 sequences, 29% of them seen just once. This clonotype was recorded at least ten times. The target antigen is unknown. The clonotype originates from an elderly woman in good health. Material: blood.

DNA of the CDR3: TGTGCCAGCAGCCAGGCTTCTAGGGGCCTCGAGCAGTACTTC. Its translation: CASSQASRGLEQYF. The chain uses TRBV6-2 or TRBV6-3 and TRBJ2-7; possibly TRBD1 for D (5 bases). The CDR3 has 14 residues. V dropped 6 bases and J dropped 6 bases, with 18 bases sitting between them. The germline V gene encodes CDR1 MNHEY and CDR2 SVGEGT.